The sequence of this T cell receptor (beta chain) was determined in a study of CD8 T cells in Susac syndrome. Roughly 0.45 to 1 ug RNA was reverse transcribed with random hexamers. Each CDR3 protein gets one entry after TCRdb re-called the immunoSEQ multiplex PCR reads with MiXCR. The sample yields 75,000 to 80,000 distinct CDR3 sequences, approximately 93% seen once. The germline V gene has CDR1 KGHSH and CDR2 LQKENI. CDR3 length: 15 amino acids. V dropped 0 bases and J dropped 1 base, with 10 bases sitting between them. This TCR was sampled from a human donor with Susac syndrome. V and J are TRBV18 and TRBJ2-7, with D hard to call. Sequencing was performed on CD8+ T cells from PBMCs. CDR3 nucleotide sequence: TGTGCCAGCTCACCACCGTTAACGGATTCCTACGAGCAGTACTTC. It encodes CASSPPLTDSYEQYF.